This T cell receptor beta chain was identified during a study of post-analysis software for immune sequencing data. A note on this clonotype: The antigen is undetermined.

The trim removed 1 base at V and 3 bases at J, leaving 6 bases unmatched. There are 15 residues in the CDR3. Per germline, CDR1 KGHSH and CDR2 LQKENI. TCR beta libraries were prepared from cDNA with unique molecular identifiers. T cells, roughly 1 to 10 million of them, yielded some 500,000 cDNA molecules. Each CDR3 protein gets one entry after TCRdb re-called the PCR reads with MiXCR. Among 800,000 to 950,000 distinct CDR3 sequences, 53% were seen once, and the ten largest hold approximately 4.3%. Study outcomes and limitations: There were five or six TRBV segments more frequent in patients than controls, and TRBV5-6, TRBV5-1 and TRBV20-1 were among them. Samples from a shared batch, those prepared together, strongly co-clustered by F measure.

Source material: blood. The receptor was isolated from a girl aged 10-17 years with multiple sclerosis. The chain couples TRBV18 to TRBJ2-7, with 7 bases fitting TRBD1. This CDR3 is CASSPQYQGDYEQYF. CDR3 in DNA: TGTGCCAGCTCACCACAGTATCAGGGGGACTACGAGCAGTACTTC.